Here is one T cell receptor beta chain with its context. The data derive from a study of blood T cell repertoires in COVID-19. Recruits, aged about 18 to 100 years, lived in 25 or so US areas. V lost 5 bases and J 1 base, leaving 20 bases between the germline ends. The CDR3 length is 17 residues. CDR1 is SGHTA, CDR2 FQGTGA, per germline. The assay was immunoSEQ multiplex PCR, and TCRdb's table has in-frame clones only and misses some. The table lists about 280,000 clones, 88% of them singletons. The sample comprised PBMCs or T cells enriched from blood (not recorded which). The rearrangement uses TRBV7-3 and TRBJ1-2; D might be TRBD1 (6 bases). The TCR was taken from a woman aged 25-40 years who had recovered from COVID-19. The CDR3 reads CASSVPDSGADNYGYTF. Written as DNA, the CDR3 is TGTGCCAGCAGCGTCCCCGATTCAGGGGCCGATAACTATGGCTACACCTTC.